This TCR beta chain was observed in a study of regulatory T cells in long-lasting Graves disease. Study overall: To qualify as persistent, Graves' disease required over 5 years of antithyroid drugs with positive TSH receptor antibodies. Findings and caveats of the study: Clonotypes that were public and shared totalled approximately 2,800 in persistent patients versus roughly 1,000 in new patients. TCR diversity in persistent Graves' patients was below that of newly diagnosed ones. With persistent disease, TRBV28, TRBJ1-2 and TRBJ2-5 were the favored segments.

Indicated time point: persistent/refractory GD, antithyroid drugs over 5 years with positive TRAb. Isolated PBMC RNA provided the starting material for the TCR library. CDR3 length equals 14 residues. Trimming took 4 bases from V and 4 from J, leaving 14 bases between them. CDR1 and CDR2 from the germline V gene are MNHNS and SASEGT. This clonotype was seen more than once but under ten times. Its antigen is not known. Construction of the TCR beta libraries employed iRepertoire HTBI primers in conjunction with Arm-PCR of CDR3 regions. TCRdb reanalysed the multiplex PCR reads using MiXCR and keeps one entry per CDR3 protein. The sample lists approximately 360,000 distinct CDR3 sequences, 23% occurring once.

The specimen comprised peripheral blood mononuclear cells (PBMCs), sampled when the disease was refractory, from a patient treated with antithyroid drugs. The chain recombines TRBV6-1 with TRBJ2-7; tentative D call: TRBD1 (5 bases). The TCR originated in a woman in her thirties or forties with Graves disease. This chain's CDR3 is CASSGTGNGYEQYF. CDR3 nucleotides: TGTGCCAGCAGTGGAACAGGTAATGGGTACGAGCAGTACTTC.